These 10 T cell receptor beta chains were all obtained from the same sample, sequenced in a study of CD8+ T cells in alopecia areata. Sample treatment: oral pan-JAK inhibitor, 5-10 mg twice daily. As the sequencing template, cDNA was produced by extracting RNA and reverse transcribing it. The assay was immunoSEQ multiplex PCR, and TCRdb's table has in-frame clones only and misses some. Of approximately 200,000 clones in the sample, over 45% are singletons; the top ten hold 5.5%. This material consisted of CD4+ T cells sorted from blood, taken at week 24, from a patient treated with tofacitinib. Source of these receptors: a human donor with alopecia areata.

The gene calls are TRBV2 and TRBJ2-7; 7 bases are a match to TRBD1. Losses at the gene ends were 5 bases for V and 3 bases for J; bases not matched to a gene: 1. The CDR3 has 12 amino acids. CDR1 is SNHLY and CDR2 is FYNNEI in the germline V gene. For the CDR3, the DNA is TGTGCCAGCAGTTACAGGGGCTACGAGCAGTACTTC. It yields the protein CASSYRGYEQYF.

This clone has only a few counts. The rearrangement uses TRBV30 and TRBJ2-7; D perhaps matches TRBD1 (6 bases). CDR1 GTSNPN and CDR2 SVGIG come from the germline V gene (reference sequence). This CDR3 contains 11 residues. Deletions cut 2 bases from V and 6 bases from J, with 8 bases between. The DNA of the CDR3 is TGTGCCTGGAGTAGAGGGGGCGAGCAGTACTTC. Translation gives CAWSRGGEQYF.

For the CDR3, the DNA is TGTGCCAGCAAAAGGGACTTAAACACCGGGGAGCTGTTTTTT. This gives the protein CASKRDLNTGELFF. This rearrangement joins TRBV6-4 to TRBJ2-2; weak D call: TRBD2 (6 bases). Germline-derived CDR1 and CDR2 are MRHNA and SNTAGT. This CDR3 has 14 amino acids. Trimming left V 7 bases short and J 2 bases short, with 11 bases between.

The chain carries TRBV7-3 and TRBJ2-1; D is ambiguous. Deletions cut 1 base from V and 3 bases from J, with 4 bases between. Germline values: CDR1 SGHTA, CDR2 FQGTGA. The CDR3 is 13 residues long. The CDR3 sequence: CASSLRGYNEQFF. The CDR3 DNA is TGTGCCAGCAGCTTAAGAGGCTACAATGAGCAGTTCTTC.

This clone appeared a few times. The chain combines TRBV23-1 with TRBJ2-3; D ambiguous. TRBV23-1 falls under the ORF class, with uncertain function. The CDR3 covers 14 residues. Deletions cut 3 bases from V and 0 bases from J, with 7 bases between. The CDR3 coding sequence is TGCGCCAGCAGTCATCGGTCTAGCACAGATACGCAGTATTTT. This codes for CASSHRSSTDTQYF.

This sequence joins TRBV2 and TRBJ2-7, with D perhaps TRBD1 (6 bases). CDR1 is SNHLY and CDR2 is FYNNEI in the germline V gene. V was clipped by 7 bases and J by 2 bases, with 12 bases between them. This CDR3 has 13 amino acids. The CDR3 nucleotides read TGTGCCAGCACTCAGGGGCCCCCCTACGAGCAGTACTTC. This codes for CASTQGPPYEQYF. The variable domain in full, completed from reference TRBV2 and TRBJ2-7, reads EPEVTQTPSHQVTQMGQEVILRCVPISNHLYFYWYRQILGQKVEFLVSFYNNEISEKSEIFDDQFSVERPDGSNFTLKIRSTKLEDSAMYFCASTQGPPYEQYFGPGTRLTVT.

V usage is TRBV29-1 and J usage is TRBJ2-5, with D perhaps matching TRBD1 (5 bases). The CDR3 is made up of 15 amino acids. The V end was cut by 2 bases, the J end by 1 base, with 14 bases between. Germline values: CDR1 SQVTM, CDR2 ANQGSEA. CDR3 in amino acids: CSVEFQGLFQETQYF. The CDR3 nucleotides are TGCAGCGTTGAATTCCAGGGCCTCTTCCAAGAGACCCAGTACTTC.

This clone was counted ten times or more. J is TRBJ2-1 and V is TRBV7-2; 7 nucleotides align to TRBD2. The germline V gene has CDR1 SGHTA and CDR2 FQGNSA. The ends lost 4 bases at V and 6 bases at J; junction bases unmatched: 12. This CDR3 is built from 16 residues. The CDR3 region is CASSSQEAGSFNEQFF. CDR3 DNA sequence: TGTGCCAGCAGCTCGCAGGAAGCGGGGTCGTTCAATGAGCAGTTCTTC.

The CDR3 DNA is TGCAGCGTGGACCAGACTAGCGGGAAATTGGTGAATGAGCAGTTCTTC. Translated, it gives CSVDQTSGKLVNEQFF. The V gene is TRBV29-1, the J gene TRBJ2-1; 11 bases map to TRBD2. Germline CDR1 SQVTM, CDR2 ANQGSEA. Unmatched junction bases numbered 14, after V lost 6 bases and J lost 7 bases. The CDR3 sequence is 16 residues long.

The chain links TRBV14 to TRBJ2-4, with a tentative D call TRBD1 (6 bases). CDR1 SGHDN and CDR2 FVKESK come from the germline V gene. V lost 3 bases and J lost 1, with 22 bases in between. The CDR3 consists of 19 residues. The CDR3 here is CASSQPRDTLAVAKNIQYF. The CDR3 DNA reads as TGTGCCAGCAGCCAGCCCCGGGACACCCTAGCCGTGGCCAAAAACATTCAGTACTTC.